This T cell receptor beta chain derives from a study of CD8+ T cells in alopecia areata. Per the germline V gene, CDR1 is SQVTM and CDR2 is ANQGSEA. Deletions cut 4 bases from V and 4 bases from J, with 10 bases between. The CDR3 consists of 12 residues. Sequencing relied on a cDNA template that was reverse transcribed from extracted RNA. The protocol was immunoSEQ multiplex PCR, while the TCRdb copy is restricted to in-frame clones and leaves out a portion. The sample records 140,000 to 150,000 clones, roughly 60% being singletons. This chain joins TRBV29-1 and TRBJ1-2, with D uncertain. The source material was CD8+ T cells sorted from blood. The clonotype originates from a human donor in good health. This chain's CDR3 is CSVVIGGYGYTF. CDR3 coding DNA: TGCAGCGTTGTAATAGGTGGCTATGGCTACACCTTC.